The 21 T cell receptor beta chains listed next were all sequenced from one sample in a study of blood T cell repertoires in COVID-19. Libraries were prepared by immunoSEQ multiplex PCR; TCRdb keeps only in-frame clonotypes and omits some of them. Here the sample spans 30,000 to 50,000 clones, 85% to 95% being singletons. What was sequenced was peripheral blood. These receptors all come from a human donor with active COVID-19. The donor label of this sample is uncertain.

The V gene is TRBV28, the J gene TRBJ1-1; 8 positions agree with TRBD1. V shed 7 bases and J 7 bases; nucleotides not matched to a gene: 5. Germline V CDR1 and CDR2: MDHEN, SYDVKM. This CDR3 has 12 amino acids. The CDR3 reads CASKQGALEAFF. In DNA, the CDR3 is TGTGCCAGCAAGCAGGGGGCCCTTGAAGCTTTCTTT.

The chain is built from TRBV19 and TRBJ1-1; possibly TRBD1 for D (5 bases). Trimming took 9 bases from V and 1 from J, leaving 12 bases between them. CDR1 and CDR2 (germline): LNHDA, SQIVND (reference sequence). The CDR3 spans 13 residues. The DNA for the CDR3 is TGTGCCAGCAGGGCTTCGACGAACACTGAAGCTTTCTTT. This codes for CASRASTNTEAFF.

V usage is TRBV6-5 and J usage is TRBJ1-1; D might be TRBD1 (5 bases). The germline gives CDR1 MNHEY, CDR2 SVGAGI. The CDR3 extends over 13 amino acids. The germline V and J ends were trimmed by 6 bases and 5 bases, with 13 bases remaining between them. The CDR3 nucleotides are TGTGCCAGCAGCCAGGAGGAGGGGACTGAAGCTTTCTTT. This gives the protein CASSQEEGTEAFF.

The chain uses TRBV9 and TRBJ2-3; 9 bases are shared with TRBD1. Trimming took 2 bases from V and 4 from J; bases not matched to a gene: 5. CDR3 length: 15 amino acids. Germline CDR1 is SGDLS and CDR2 is YYNGEE. The CDR3, as DNA: TGTGCCAGCAGCGTTGGGACAGGGATGCCAGATACGCAGTATTTT. Protein: CASSVGTGMPDTQYF. The complete variable domain, with remaining parts taken from reference TRBV9 and TRBJ2-3, reads DSGVTQTPKHLITATGQRVTLRCSPRSGDLSVYWYQQSLDQGLQFLIQYYNGEERAKGNILERFSAQQFPDLHSELNLSSLELGDSALYFCASSVGTGMPDTQYFGPGTRLTVL.

This clone was found once. The genes are TRBV5-6 and TRBJ2-7; D remains ambiguous. Germline V gene sequence: CDR1 SGHDT, CDR2 YYEEEE. The CDR3 length is 13 residues. Trimming cost V 0 bases and J 2 bases, with 6 bases left between them. The CDR3 is CASSLDSAYEQYF. The CDR3 DNA reads as TGTGCCAGCAGCTTGGACAGTGCCTACGAGCAGTACTTC. Looking up the rest from reference TRBV5-6 and TRBJ2-7 gives the full variable domain: DAGVTQSPTHLIKTRGQQVTLRCSPKSGHDTVSWYQQALGQGPQFIFQYYEEEERQRGNFPDRFSGHQFPNYSSELNVNALLLGDSALYLCASSLDSAYEQYFGPGTRLTVT.

The V call is TRBV4-1, the J call TRBJ2-5; 8 bases line up with TRBD2. There are 17 residues in the CDR3. Germline CDR1 is MGHRA and CDR2 is YSYEKL. With V trimmed by 4 bases and J by 5 bases, 15 bases remained unmatched. CDR3 coding DNA: TGCGCCAGCAGCCCCCAAGGCACGGGGGGGCCGGGGGAGACCCAGTACTTC. This gives the protein CASSPQGTGGPGETQYF.

The chain employs TRBV20-1 and TRBJ1-1; D ambiguous. The CDR3 is 14 residues long. V was pared by 3 bases and J by 0 bases, with 11 bases between. Germline lookup yields CDR1 DFQATT and CDR2 SNEGSKA (reference sequence). The CDR3 DNA follows: TGCAGTGCTAGTCAATCGGGGATGAACACTGAAGCTTTCTTT. Residues: CSASQSGMNTEAFF.

This chain uses TRBV6-4 with TRBJ2-7, with 10 bases identical to TRBD2. This CDR3 has 15 residues. Germline assignment: CDR1 MRHNA and CDR2 SNTAGT. The junction had 7 bases not matched to a gene; V was cut back by 7 bases and J by 1 base. This CDR3 is CASIVLAGVSYEQYF. The CDR3 nucleotides read TGTGCCAGCATAGTCCTAGCGGGAGTTTCCTACGAGCAGTACTTC.

The rearrangement uses TRBV27 and TRBJ2-7; the D is unclear. The CDR3 spans 14 residues. Germline-derived CDR1 and CDR2 are MNHEY and SMNVEV (reference sequence). Trimming shortened V by 1 base and J by 6 bases, and 13 bases separated the two germline ends. This CDR3 is CASSLFRRQSEQYF. CDR3 bases: TGTGCCAGCAGTTTATTTCGGCGGCAGAGCGAGCAGTACTTC.

This chain uses TRBV7-9 with TRBJ2-7; 7 bases align to TRBD1. Germline assignment: CDR1 SEHNR and CDR2 FQNEAQ (reference sequence). V trimming: 5 bases; J trimming: 6 bases; junction bases outside the gene matches: 10. The CDR3 totals 14 residues. CDR3 region: CASSLRQGTVEQYF. The CDR3 DNA sequence: TGTGCCAGCAGCCTCAGACAGGGTACCGTCGAGCAGTACTTC.

The chain uses TRBV6-5 and TRBJ2-1; 12 bases fit TRBD2. CDR1 is MNHEY, CDR2 SVGAGI, per germline. There are 14 residues in the CDR3. Trimming at V came to 8 bases and at J to 9 bases, leaving 8 bases not matched to a gene. The CDR3 reads CASETSGSSGEQFF. The CDR3 DNA is TGTGCCAGCGAGACTAGCGGGAGCTCGGGTGAGCAGTTCTTC.

The chain recombines TRBV3-1 (or the pseudogene TRBV3-2) with TRBJ2-7; 9 nucleotides agree with TRBD1. Germline trimming cut 1 base from V and 5 bases from J; bases unmatched to any gene: 6. Germline V gene sequence: CDR1 LGHDT, CDR2 YNNKEL (reference sequence). The CDR3 contains 15 residues. CDR3 sequence: CASSQGTGESNEQYF. Written as DNA, the CDR3 is TGTGCCAGCAGCCAAGGGACAGGGGAGTCTAACGAGCAGTACTTC.

The chain employs TRBV5-4 and TRBJ2-1; 9 positions agree with TRBD2. This CDR3 has 15 amino acids. Germline V CDR1 and CDR2: SGHNT, YYREEE (reference sequence). V dropped 4 bases and J dropped 4; count of bases not matched to a gene: 6. CDR3 DNA sequence: TGTGCCAGCAGCCCGAGCGGGGGGCGATACAATGAGCAGTTCTTC. Protein sequence: CASSPSGGRYNEQFF.

The rearrangement links TRBV3-1 (or the pseudogene TRBV3-2) to TRBJ2-3; D is undetermined. The CDR3 sequence is 15 residues long. Trimming left V 0 bases short and J 2 bases short, with 9 bases between. In germline, CDR1 is LGHDT, CDR2 YNNKEL (reference sequence). DNA for the CDR3: TGTGCCAGCAGCCAAGACGGAGTAAACACAGATACGCAGTATTTT. This codes for CASSQDGVNTDTQYF.

The chain carries TRBV5-4 and TRBJ2-5; 7 bases fit TRBD1. Looked up from germline, CDR1 is SGHNT and CDR2 is YYREEE (reference sequence). This CDR3 region has 15 residues. Losses at the gene ends were 2 bases for V and 1 base for J; bases not matched to a gene: 5. For the CDR3, the DNA is TGTGCCAGCAGCTTTCATCGACAGGGCCAAGAGACCCAGTACTTC. Encoded protein: CASSFHRQGQETQYF. Drawing the rest from reference TRBV5-4 and TRBJ2-5, the complete variable domain is ETGVTQSPTHLIKTRGQQVTLRCSSQSGHNTVSWYQQALGQGPQFIFQYYREEENGRGNFPPRFSGLQFPNYSSELNVNALELDDSALYLCASSFHRQGQETQYFGPGTRLLVL.

This chain joins TRBV19 and TRBJ2-7; TRBD1 might be the D (6 bases). This CDR3 comprises 14 residues. V lost 8 bases and J lost 4, with 18 bases in between. Germline V CDR1 and CDR2: LNHDA, SQIVND (reference sequence). The CDR3: CASSLTGYVYEQYF. CDR3 in DNA: TGTGCCAGTTCTCTCACAGGGTACGTTTACGAGCAGTACTTC. The full variable domain, with the rest looked up from reference TRBV19 and TRBJ2-7, is DGGITQSPKYLFRKEGQNVTLSCEQNLNHDAMYWYRQDPGQGLRLIYYSQIVNDFQKGDIAEGYSVSREKKESFPLTVTSAQKNPTAFYLCASSLTGYVYEQYFGPGTRLTVT.

This clone occurred once. V and J are TRBV7-8 and TRBJ2-3; D uncertain. CDR1 and CDR2 (germline): SGHVS, FQNEAQ. The CDR3 runs to 13 residues. V was trimmed by 5 bases and J by 6 bases, leaving 12 bases between them. CDR3 sequence reads: CASSTDWRDTQYF. As DNA, the CDR3 is TGTGCCAGCAGCACCGACTGGCGGGATACGCAGTATTTT.

This chain connects TRBV5-1 to TRBJ1-2; the match to TRBD1 covers 9 bases. V gave up 4 bases and J gave up 8 bases; unmatched junction bases: 15. The CDR3 totals 16 residues. Germline lookup yields CDR1 SGHRS and CDR2 YFSETQ. Written as DNA, the CDR3 is TGCGCCAGCAGCGGAACAGGTTCAGGGACAGGGAGGGGCTACACCTTC. It codes for CASSGTGSGTGRGYTF.

The gene calls are TRBV12-3 or TRBV12-4 and TRBJ2-5, with 9 positions matching TRBD1. Trimming removed 4 bases from V and 8 bases from J; junction bases left unmatched: 5. This CDR3 is 13 amino acids long. CDR3 in amino acids: CASSWGQGDTQYF. DNA for the CDR3: TGTGCCAGCAGTTGGGGACAGGGCGACACCCAGTACTTC.

The chain employs TRBV7-2 and TRBJ1-1; the D gene is possibly TRBD1 (6 bases). V shed 3 bases and J shed 6 bases, with 11 bases lying between them. Germline V lookup: CDR1 SGHTA, CDR2 FQGNSA. This CDR3 region has 13 residues. CDR3 in amino acids: CASSFSRGPEAFF. Written as DNA, the CDR3 is TGTGCCAGCAGCTTTAGCAGGGGACCTGAAGCTTTCTTT. The full variable domain, rest sourced from reference TRBV7-2 and TRBJ1-1, is GAGVSQSPSNKVTEKGKDVELRCDPISGHTALYWYRQSLGQGLEFLIYFQGNSAPDKSGLPSDRFSAERTGGSVSTLTIQRTQQEDSAVYLCASSFSRGPEAFFGQGTRLTVV.

The chain couples TRBV7-2 to TRBJ1-1, with D perhaps matching TRBD1 (5 bases). This CDR3 comprises 13 residues. Looked up from germline, CDR1 is SGHTA and CDR2 is FQGNSA. V was trimmed by 1 base and J by 11 bases, leaving 14 bases between them. CDR3: CASSLDIPGEAFF. As DNA, the CDR3 is TGTGCCAGCAGCTTAGATATCCCGGGGGAGGCTTTCTTT. The full variable domain, its missing parts supplied by reference TRBV7-2 and TRBJ1-1, is GAGVSQSPSNKVTEKGKDVELRCDPISGHTALYWYRQSLGQGLEFLIYFQGNSAPDKSGLPSDRFSAERTGGSVSTLTIQRTQQEDSAVYLCASSLDIPGEAFFGQGTRLTVV.